These T cell receptor beta chains were read from a single sample in a study of blood T cells in healthy people across ages. TCRdb itself ran the 5' RACE reads through MiXCR, one entry per CDR3 protein. The table shows approximately 1,000,000 distinct CDR3 sequences, with around two fifths occurring only once. Input material: blood. The receptors derive from a young man in good health. Both conserved end residues are part of each CDR3. A D gene is named only where the DNA matches it firmly. Part of the rows lack a size; the others show once, few, many or a class for expanded clones.

CDR3 DNA: TGTGCCAGCACCCCCGGTTTGGGGTTTAGCAATCAGCCCCAGCATTTT
CDR3 protein: CASTPGLGFSNQPQHF
D gene: NA
J gene: TRBJ1-5
V gene: TRBV6-2/TRBV6-3
clone size: few

CDR3 DNA: TGTGCCAGCAGCGTAGCAGCCAGAGAACCGGCTTTCTTT
CDR3 protein: CASSVAAREPAFF
D gene: NA
J gene: TRBJ1-1
V gene: TRBV9
clone size: NA

CDR3 DNA: TGTGCTAGTGGTTTGGGATTTCTTGAGGGCACTGAAGCTTTCTTT
CDR3 protein: CASGLGFLEGTEAFF
D gene: NA
J gene: TRBJ1-1
V gene: TRBV12-5
clone size: NA

CDR3 DNA: TGTGCCAGCAGCTCAGCAGCAAGAAACTATGGCTACACCTTC
CDR3 protein: CASSSAARNYGYTF
D gene: NA
J gene: TRBJ1-2
V gene: TRBV7-2
clone size: few

CDR3 DNA: TGCAGTGCCCCCGGGGGGATCACAGATACGCAGTATTTT
CDR3 protein: CSAPGGITDTQYF
D gene: TRBD2
J gene: TRBJ2-3
V gene: TRBV20-1
clone size: many

CDR3 DNA: TGCGCCAGCAGCTGGGGGGACCGGGACGCCAATGGGCAGTTCTTC
CDR3 protein: CASSWGDRDANGQFF
D gene: NA
J gene: TRBJ2-1
V gene: TRBV5-1
clone size: once

CDR3 DNA: TGTGCCAGCAGCCCTGGAGGGACAGCCACTGAAGCTTTCTTT
CDR3 protein: CASSPGGTATEAFF
D gene: TRBD1
J gene: TRBJ1-1
V gene: TRBV6-5
clone size: NA

CDR3 DNA: TGCAGTGCTAGAGATGAGGGTGGCGGAGGGCGCCCTGAAGCTTTCTTT
CDR3 protein: CSARDEGGGGRPEAFF
D gene: NA
J gene: TRBJ1-1
V gene: TRBV20-1
clone size: once

CDR3 DNA: TGTGCCAGCAGTTACGGTCTCAATCGTGCCTACGAGCAGTTCTTC
CDR3 protein: CASSYGLNRAYEQFF
D gene: NA
J gene: TRBJ2-1
V gene: TRBV6-5
clone size: NA

CDR3 DNA: TGCAGTGCTAGAGATGTCGGGGGGATAGACGACACTGAAGCTTTCTTT
CDR3 protein: CSARDVGGIDDTEAFF
D gene: NA
J gene: TRBJ1-1
V gene: TRBV20-1
clone size: few

CDR3 DNA: TGTGCCAGCAGCTCGACAGGGGGGGATAGCAATCAGCCCCAGCATTTT
CDR3 protein: CASSSTGGDSNQPQHF
D gene: TRBD1
J gene: TRBJ1-5
V gene: TRBV7-2
clone size: few

CDR3 DNA: TGTGCCAGCAGTAACCCGGGACAGGTCATCGCCGGGGAGCTGTTTTTT
CDR3 protein: CASSNPGQVIAGELFF
D gene: TRBD1
J gene: TRBJ2-2
V gene: TRBV6-2/TRBV6-3
clone size: few

CDR3 DNA: TGTGCCAGCAGTTTCCTAGACATACCCCTCCACTTT
CDR3 protein: CASSFLDIPLHF
D gene: NA
J gene: TRBJ1-6
V gene: TRBV6-2/TRBV6-3
clone size: few

CDR3 DNA: TGCGCCAGCAGCTTGTTGGGAGCCTATAATTCACCCCTCCACTTT
CDR3 protein: CASSLLGAYNSPLHF
D gene: NA
J gene: TRBJ1-6
V gene: TRBV5-1
clone size: few

CDR3 DNA: TGTGCCAGCAGCTTCGTGACTAAGGAGACCCAGTACTTC
CDR3 protein: CASSFVTKETQYF
D gene: NA
J gene: TRBJ2-5
V gene: TRBV11-2
clone size: few

CDR3 DNA: TGTGCCAGCAGCTTAGTGCTGGAACCCATATATTTT
CDR3 protein: CASSLVLEPIYF
D gene: NA
J gene: TRBJ1-3
V gene: TRBV7-2
clone size: NA

CDR3 DNA: TGTGCCAGCCAGTGGGGGAGCTCCTACAATGAGCAGTTCTTC
CDR3 protein: CASQWGSSYNEQFF
D gene: NA
J gene: TRBJ2-1
V gene: TRBV12-3/TRBV12-4
clone size: many

CDR3 DNA: TGCAGTGCTAGAGATCTACGGACGGGCGGGAACACTGAAGCTTTCTTT
CDR3 protein: CSARDLRTGGNTEAFF
D gene: NA
J gene: TRBJ1-1
V gene: TRBV20-1
clone size: few

CDR3 DNA: TGTGCCAGCAGTTACACTAGCGGGGCAGATACGCAGTATTTT
CDR3 protein: CASSYTSGADTQYF
D gene: TRBD2
J gene: TRBJ2-3
V gene: TRBV6-6
clone size: NA

CDR3 DNA: TGTGCCAGCAGTTTACACGACAGCAACAATGAGCAGTTCTTC
CDR3 protein: CASSLHDSNNEQFF
D gene: NA
J gene: TRBJ2-1
V gene: TRBV27
clone size: few

CDR3 DNA: TGTGCCACCAGCACAAGAGGAAAGACAGGGAGTAGAGAGACCCAGTACTTC
CDR3 protein: CATSTRGKTGSRETQYF
D gene: TRBD1
J gene: TRBJ2-5
V gene: TRBV15
clone size: few

CDR3 DNA: TGTGCCAGCAGCCAATTCCGGGACAGCACAGATACGCAGTATTTT
CDR3 protein: CASSQFRDSTDTQYF
D gene: NA
J gene: TRBJ2-3
V gene: TRBV14
clone size: many

CDR3 DNA: TGCGCCAGCAGCGCTGTCAGGGGTTCCTACAATGAGCAGTACTTC
CDR3 protein: CASSAVRGSYNEQYF
D gene: NA
J gene: TRBJ2-7
V gene: TRBV5-1
clone size: NA

CDR3 DNA: TGCGCCAGCAGCTTGGACGTGGGTCAGCCCCAGCATTTT
CDR3 protein: CASSLDVGQPQHF
D gene: NA
J gene: TRBJ1-5
V gene: TRBV5-1
clone size: few

CDR3 DNA: TGCAGTGCTAGAAGCGAAAAACTGTTTTTT
CDR3 protein: CSARSEKLFF
D gene: NA
J gene: TRBJ1-4
V gene: TRBV20-1
clone size: many

CDR3 DNA: TGCAGCTCTACAGAGGGGGTTAACACTGAAGCTTTCTTT
CDR3 protein: CSSTEGVNTEAFF
D gene: NA
J gene: TRBJ1-1
V gene: TRBV29-1
clone size: NA

CDR3 DNA: TGCAGTGCTAGAAAGACTCCGTCCTACGAGCAGTACTTC
CDR3 protein: CSARKTPSYEQYF
D gene: NA
J gene: TRBJ2-7
V gene: TRBV20-1
clone size: NA

CDR3 DNA: TGCGCCAGCAGTGAAATCAGGGTGGACGATACGCGGTATTTT
CDR3 protein: CASSEIRVDDTRYF
D gene: NA
J gene: TRBJ2-3
V gene: TRBV10-2
clone size: NA

CDR3 DNA: TGTGCCAGCAGTTACTCCCTTATCGGGGGTGGAGAGACCCAGTACTTC
CDR3 protein: CASSYSLIGGGETQYF
D gene: NA
J gene: TRBJ2-5
V gene: TRBV6-6
clone size: NA

CDR3 DNA: TGTGCCAGCAGCTTAACAGGGAAGTCCTACAATGAGCAGTTCTTC
CDR3 protein: CASSLTGKSYNEQFF
D gene: NA
J gene: TRBJ2-1
V gene: TRBV7-2
clone size: few